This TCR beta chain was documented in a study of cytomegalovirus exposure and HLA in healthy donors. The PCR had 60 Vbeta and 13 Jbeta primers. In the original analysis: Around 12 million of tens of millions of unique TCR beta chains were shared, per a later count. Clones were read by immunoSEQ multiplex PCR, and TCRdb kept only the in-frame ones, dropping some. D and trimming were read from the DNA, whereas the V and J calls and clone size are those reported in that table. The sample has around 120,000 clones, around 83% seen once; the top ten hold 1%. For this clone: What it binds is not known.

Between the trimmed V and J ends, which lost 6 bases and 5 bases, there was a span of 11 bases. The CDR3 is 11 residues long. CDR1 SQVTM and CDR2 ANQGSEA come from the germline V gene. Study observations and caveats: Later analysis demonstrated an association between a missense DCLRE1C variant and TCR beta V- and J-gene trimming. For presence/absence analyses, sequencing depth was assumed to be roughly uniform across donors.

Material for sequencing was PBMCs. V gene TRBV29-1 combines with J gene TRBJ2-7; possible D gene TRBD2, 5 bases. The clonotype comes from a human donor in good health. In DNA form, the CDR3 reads TGCAGCGTCGCGGGCCCCCACGAGCAGTACTTC. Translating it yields CSVAGPHEQYF.